Below, one T cell receptor (beta chain) is given with its context. V shed 6 bases and J 1 base; nucleotides not matched to a gene: 0. Looked up from germline, CDR1 is SGHTA and CDR2 is FQGNSA. The CDR3 runs 14 residues. The sample belongs to a study of technical replicates of blood from several donors. TCRdb keeps only in-frame clones here, not all; method: immunoSEQ multiplex PCR. The sample yields tens of thousands of clones, 80% to 95% seen once. The chain carries TRBV7-2 and TRBJ1-3; TRBD1 matches 10 bases. Sequenced input: PBMCs. This receptor was taken from a human donor in good health. Some clones in this sample may be carry-over from other donors' samples. The CDR3 loop is CASRDRGSGNTIYF. The CDR3 DNA reads as TGTGCCAGCAGGGACAGGGGGTCTGGAAACACCATATATTTT.